This entry describes one T cell receptor (beta chain). Its antigen is as yet unknown. Other DNA sequences in this specimen translate into the identical CDR3. The data derive from a study of shared clonotypes between healthy human individuals. Points from the study as a whole: In several donors, around 4.5% of naive CD4 clonotypes appeared in common. In contrast to clonotypes shared by all four donors, non-shared clonotypes had lower generation probabilities. Genetic and exposure-history diversity was limited by the few donors. Researchers sampled only blood; tissue repertoires likely differ.

Here immunoSEQ multiplex PCR was the method, and the copy in TCRdb shows in-frame clones only, minus some. The sample includes some 2,500,000 clones, 92% of them seen just once. This CDR3 contains 13 residues. Germline trimming cut 5 bases from V and 4 bases from J; bases unmatched to any gene: 5. The germline V gene encodes CDR1 KGHSH and CDR2 LQKENI. The source of this sequence is a man in his late teens or twenties in good health. Some clones in this sample may be carry-over from other donors' samples. Sequenced: naive CD4+ T cells from PBMCs. Regarding subset: CD45RA+ positively selected. The chain couples TRBV18 to TRBJ2-7; TRBD2 agrees at 7 bases. The CDR3 DNA reads TGTGCCAGCTCAAGAGGGACTACTTACGAGCAGTACTTC. This encodes CASSRGTTYEQYF. Variable domain in full (rest from reference TRBV18 and TRBJ2-7): NAGVMQNPRHLVRRRGQEARLRCSPMKGHSHVYWYRQLPEEGLKFMVYLQKENIIDESGMPKERFSAEFPKEGPSILRIQQVVRGDSAAYFCASSRGTTYEQYFGPGTRLTVT.